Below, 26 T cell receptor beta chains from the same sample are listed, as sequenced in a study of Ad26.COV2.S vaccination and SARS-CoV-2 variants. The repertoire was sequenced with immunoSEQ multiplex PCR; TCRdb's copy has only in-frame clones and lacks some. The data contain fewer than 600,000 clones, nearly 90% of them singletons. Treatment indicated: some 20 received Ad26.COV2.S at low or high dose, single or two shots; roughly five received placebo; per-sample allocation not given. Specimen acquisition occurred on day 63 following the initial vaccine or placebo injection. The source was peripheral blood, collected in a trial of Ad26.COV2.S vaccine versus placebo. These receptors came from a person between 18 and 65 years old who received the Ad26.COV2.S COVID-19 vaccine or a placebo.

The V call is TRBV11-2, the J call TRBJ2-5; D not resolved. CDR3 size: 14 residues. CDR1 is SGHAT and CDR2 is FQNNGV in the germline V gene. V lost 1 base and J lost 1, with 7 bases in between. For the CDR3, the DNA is TGTGCCAGCAGCTTAGGGCAGTCCCAAGAGACCCAGTACTTC. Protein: CASSLGQSQETQYF.

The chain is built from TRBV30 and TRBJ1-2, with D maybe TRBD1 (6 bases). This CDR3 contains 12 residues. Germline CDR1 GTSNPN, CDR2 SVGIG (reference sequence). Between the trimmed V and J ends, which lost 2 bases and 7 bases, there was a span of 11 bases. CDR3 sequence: CAWSRGGSGYTF. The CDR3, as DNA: TGTGCCTGGAGTAGGGGGGGCAGTGGCTACACCTTC.

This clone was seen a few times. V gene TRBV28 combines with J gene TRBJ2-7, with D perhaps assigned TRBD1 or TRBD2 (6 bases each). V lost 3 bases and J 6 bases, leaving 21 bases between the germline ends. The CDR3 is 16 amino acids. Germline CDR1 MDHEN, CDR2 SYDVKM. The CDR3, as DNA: TGTGCCAGCAGTTTCCCAAGGGGGGCCGCTACGAGCGAGCAGTACTTC. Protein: CASSFPRGAATSEQYF. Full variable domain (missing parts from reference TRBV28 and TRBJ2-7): DVKVTQSSRYLVKRTGEKVFLECVQDMDHENMFWYRQDPGLGLRLIYFSYDVKMKEKGDIPEGYSVSREKKERFSLILESASTNQTSMYLCASSFPRGAATSEQYFGPGTRLTVT.

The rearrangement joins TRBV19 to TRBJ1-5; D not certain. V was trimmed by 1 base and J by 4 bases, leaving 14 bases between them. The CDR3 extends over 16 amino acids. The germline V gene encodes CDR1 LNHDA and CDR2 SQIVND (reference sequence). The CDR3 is CASSIVLGRGNQPQHF. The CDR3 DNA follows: TGTGCCAGTAGTATAGTGTTAGGTCGAGGTAATCAGCCCCAGCATTTT.

For the CDR3, the DNA is TGTGCCAGCAGTTTACAGGGGGACTATGGCTACACCTTC. Translated: CASSLQGDYGYTF. The rearrangement joins TRBV6-2 or TRBV6-3 to TRBJ1-2; 8 nucleotides align to TRBD1. Germline V gene data show CDR1 as MNHEY and CDR2 as SVGEGT. This CDR3 comprises 13 residues. V lost 4 bases, J lost 3 bases, and 1 base stayed unmatched.

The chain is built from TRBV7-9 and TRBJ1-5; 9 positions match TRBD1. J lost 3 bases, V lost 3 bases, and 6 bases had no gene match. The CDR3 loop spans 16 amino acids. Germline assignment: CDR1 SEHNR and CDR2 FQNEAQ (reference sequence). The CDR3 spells CASSLGTGFINQPQHF. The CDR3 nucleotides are TGTGCCAGCAGCTTGGGGACAGGGTTCATCAATCAGCCCCAGCATTTT.

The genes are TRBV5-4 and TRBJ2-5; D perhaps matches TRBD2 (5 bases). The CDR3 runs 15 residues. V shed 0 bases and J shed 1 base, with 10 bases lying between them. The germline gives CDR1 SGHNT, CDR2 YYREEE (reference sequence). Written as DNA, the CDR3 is TGTGCCAGCAGCTTGGACAGTGGGAGCCAAGAGACCCAGTACTTC. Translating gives CASSLDSGSQETQYF.

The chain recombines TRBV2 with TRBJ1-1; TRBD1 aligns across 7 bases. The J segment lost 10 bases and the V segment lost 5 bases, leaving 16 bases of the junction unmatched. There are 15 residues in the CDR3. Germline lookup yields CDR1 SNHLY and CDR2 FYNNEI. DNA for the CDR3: TGTGCCAGCAGTCCCCCCGGAAGACAGGGACGCGCAGCTTTCTTT. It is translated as CASSPPGRQGRAAFF.

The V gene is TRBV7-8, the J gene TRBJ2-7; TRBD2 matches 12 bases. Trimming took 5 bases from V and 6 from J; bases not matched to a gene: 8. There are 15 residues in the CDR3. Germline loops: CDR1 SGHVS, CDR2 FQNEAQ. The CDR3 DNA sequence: TGTGCCAGCAGCCAGACTAGCGGGGGCGGTGGCGAGCAGTACTTC. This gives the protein CASSQTSGGGGEQYF.

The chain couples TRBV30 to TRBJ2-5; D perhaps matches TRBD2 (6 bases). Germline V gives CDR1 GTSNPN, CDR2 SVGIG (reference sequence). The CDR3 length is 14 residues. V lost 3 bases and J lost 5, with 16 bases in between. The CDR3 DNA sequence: TGTGCCTGGAGCCCGGGTTCCCGGGGGGAGACCCAGTACTTC. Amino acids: CAWSPGSRGETQYF. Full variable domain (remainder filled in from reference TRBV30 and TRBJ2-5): SQTIHQWPATLVQPVGSPLSLECTVEGTSNPNLYWYRQAAGRGLQLLFYSVGIGQISSEVPQNLSASRPQDRQFILSSKKLLLSDSGFYLCAWSPGSRGETQYFGPGTRLLVL.

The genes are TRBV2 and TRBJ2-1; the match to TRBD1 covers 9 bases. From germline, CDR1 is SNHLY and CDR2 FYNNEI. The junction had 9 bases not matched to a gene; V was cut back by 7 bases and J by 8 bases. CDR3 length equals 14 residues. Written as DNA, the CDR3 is TGTGCCAGCAAGTCACAGGGGGCGGCTTATGAGCAGTTCTTC. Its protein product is CASKSQGAAYEQFF.

CDR3 DNA sequence: TGCGCCAGCAGCCACCAAGGGGTAGGGTCACCCCTCCACTTT. It encodes CASSHQGVGSPLHF. The genes are TRBV4-3 and TRBJ1-6, with D perhaps matching TRBD1 (5 bases). This CDR3 contains 14 residues. The germline V and J ends were trimmed by 3 bases and 10 bases, with 13 bases remaining between them. Germline lookup yields CDR1 LGHNA and CDR2 YSLEER.

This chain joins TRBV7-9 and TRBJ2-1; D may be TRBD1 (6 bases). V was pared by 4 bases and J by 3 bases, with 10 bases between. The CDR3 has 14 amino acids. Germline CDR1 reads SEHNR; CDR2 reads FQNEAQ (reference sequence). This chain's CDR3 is CASSWGQYYNEQFF. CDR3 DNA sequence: TGTGCCAGCAGCTGGGGGCAGTACTACAATGAGCAGTTCTTC.

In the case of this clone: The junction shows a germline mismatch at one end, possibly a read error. The CDR3 DNA sequence: TGTGCCAGCAGTAGTGGAGCGGGGAACTATGGCTACACCTTC. This sequence encodes CASSSGAGNYGYTF. V and J are TRBV19 and TRBJ1-2; no firm D call. The CDR3 runs 14 residues. Germline CDR1 is LNHDA and CDR2 is SQIVND (reference sequence).

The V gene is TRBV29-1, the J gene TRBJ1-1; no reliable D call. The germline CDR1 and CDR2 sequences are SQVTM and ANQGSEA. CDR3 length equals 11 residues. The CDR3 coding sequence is TGCAGGGGCCAGTGGGGCACTGAAGCTTTCTTT. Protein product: CRGQWGTEAFF.

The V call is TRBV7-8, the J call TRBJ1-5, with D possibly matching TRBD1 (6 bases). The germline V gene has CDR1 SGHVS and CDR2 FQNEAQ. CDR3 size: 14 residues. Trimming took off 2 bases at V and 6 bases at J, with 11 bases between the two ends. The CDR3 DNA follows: TGTGCCAGCAGCTTAATCAGGGGCCGTCAGCCCCAGCATTTT. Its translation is CASSLIRGRQPQHF.

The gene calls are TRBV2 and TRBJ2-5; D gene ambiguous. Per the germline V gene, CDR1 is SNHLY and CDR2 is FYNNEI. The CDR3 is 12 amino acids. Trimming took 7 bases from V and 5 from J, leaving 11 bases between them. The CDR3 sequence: CASTEVRETQYF. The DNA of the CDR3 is TGTGCCAGCACCGAGGTCCGGGAGACCCAGTACTTC. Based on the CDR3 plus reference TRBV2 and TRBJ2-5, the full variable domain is EPEVTQTPSHQVTQMGQEVILRCVPISNHLYFYWYRQILGQKVEFLVSFYNNEISEKSEIFDDQFSVERPDGSNFTLKIRSTKLEDSAMYFCASTEVRETQYFGPGTRLLVL.

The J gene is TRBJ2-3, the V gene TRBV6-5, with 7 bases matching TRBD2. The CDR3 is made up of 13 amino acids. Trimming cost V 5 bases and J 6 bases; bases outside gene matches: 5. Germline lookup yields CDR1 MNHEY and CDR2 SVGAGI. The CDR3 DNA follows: TGTGCCAGCAGTCGGGACTACCGCGATACGCAGTATTTT. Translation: CASSRDYRDTQYF.

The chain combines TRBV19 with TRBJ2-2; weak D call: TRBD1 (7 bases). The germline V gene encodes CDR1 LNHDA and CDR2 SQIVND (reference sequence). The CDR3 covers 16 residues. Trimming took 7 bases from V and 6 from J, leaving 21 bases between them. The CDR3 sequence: CASTNGGTAKAGELFF. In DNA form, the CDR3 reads TGTGCCAGTACCAATGGGGGGACAGCTAAGGCCGGGGAGCTGTTTTTT.

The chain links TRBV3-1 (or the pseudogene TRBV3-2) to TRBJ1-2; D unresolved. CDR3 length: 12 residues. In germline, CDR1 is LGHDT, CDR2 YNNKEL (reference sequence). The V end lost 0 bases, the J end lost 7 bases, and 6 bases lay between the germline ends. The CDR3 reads CASSQDWFGYTF. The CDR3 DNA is TGTGCCAGCAGCCAAGACTGGTTTGGCTACACCTTC.

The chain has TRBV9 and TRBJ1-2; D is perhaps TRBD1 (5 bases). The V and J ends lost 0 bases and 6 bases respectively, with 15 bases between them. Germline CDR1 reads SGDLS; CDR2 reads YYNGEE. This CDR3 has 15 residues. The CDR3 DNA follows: TGTGCCAGCAGCGTAGGGACAAGGAATCGGAATGGCTACACCTTC. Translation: CASSVGTRNRNGYTF.

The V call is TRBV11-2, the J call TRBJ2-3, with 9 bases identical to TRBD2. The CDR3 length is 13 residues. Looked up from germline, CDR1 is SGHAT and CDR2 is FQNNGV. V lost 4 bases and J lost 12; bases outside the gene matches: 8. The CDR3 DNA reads TGTGCCAGCAGCTCCTCTTATAGCGGGGGACAGTATTTT. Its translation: CASSSSYSGGQYF.

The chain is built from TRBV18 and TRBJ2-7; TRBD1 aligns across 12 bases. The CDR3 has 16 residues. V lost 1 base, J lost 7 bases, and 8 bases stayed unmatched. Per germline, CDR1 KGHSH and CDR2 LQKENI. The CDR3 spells CASSPLSGQGAGEQYF. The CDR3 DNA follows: TGTGCCAGCTCACCACTTTCGGGACAGGGGGCCGGTGAGCAGTACTTC.

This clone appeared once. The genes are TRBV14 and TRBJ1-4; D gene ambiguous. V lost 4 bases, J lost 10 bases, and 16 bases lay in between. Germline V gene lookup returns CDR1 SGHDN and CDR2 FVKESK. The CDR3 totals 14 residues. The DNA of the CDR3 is TGTGCCAGCAGCCCCGCAGGTGTAATCGGAAAACTGTTTTTT. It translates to CASSPAGVIGKLFF.

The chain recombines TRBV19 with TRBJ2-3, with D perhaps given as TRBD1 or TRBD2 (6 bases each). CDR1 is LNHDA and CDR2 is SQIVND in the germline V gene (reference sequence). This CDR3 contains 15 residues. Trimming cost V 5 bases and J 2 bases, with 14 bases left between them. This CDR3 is CASSYRGRPTDTQYF. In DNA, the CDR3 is TGTGCCAGTAGTTATCGGGGGCGTCCCACAGATACGCAGTATTTT.

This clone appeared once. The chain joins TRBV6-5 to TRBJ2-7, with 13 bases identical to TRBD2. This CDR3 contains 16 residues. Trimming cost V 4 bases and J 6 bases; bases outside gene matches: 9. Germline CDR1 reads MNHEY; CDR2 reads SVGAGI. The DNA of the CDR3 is TGTGCCAGCAGTTCCGGACTAGCGGGGGCTTGGGGCGAGCAGTACTTC. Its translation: CASSSGLAGAWGEQYF.